Listed below are T cell receptor beta chains from one sample, sequenced in a study of CD8+CD57+ T cells in acquired aplastic anemia. One entry per CDR3 protein, called by TCRdb with MiXCR from the reads. The data show about 160,000 distinct CDR3 sequences, around half seen once. Sequences were obtained from sorted CD4+, CD8+, or CD8+CD57+ T cells (not recorded which) from PBMCs. These receptors all stem from a human donor with aplastic anemia. Each CDR3 is given with its conserved first and last residue. The D gene is left open where the match is weak. Only some rows state a clone size, as once, few, many or a class for expanded clones.

J: TRBJ1-1
D: -
V: TRBV10-1
size: -
CDR3: CASSPYRVSTEAFF
DNA: TGCGCCAGCAGTCCTTACAGGGTTAGCACTGAAGCTTTCTTT

J: TRBJ2-5
D: -
V: TRBV30
size: many
CDR3: CAWSRTRETQYF
DNA: TGTGCCTGGAGCCGTACCCGGGAGACCCAGTACTTC

J: TRBJ2-1
D: TRBD2
V: TRBV5-4
size: -
CDR3: CASSSGTSDEQFF
DNA: TGTGCCAGCAGCTCCGGGACTAGCGATGAGCAGTTCTTC

J: TRBJ1-2
D: -
V: TRBV7-9
size: many
CDR3: CASSPAVAGNYGYTF
DNA: TGTGCCAGCAGCCCAGCGGTGGCAGGCAACTATGGCTACACCTTC

J: TRBJ2-3
D: TRBD2
V: TRBV25-1
size: -
CDR3: CASSALGRLAGGLGTQYF
DNA: TGTGCCAGCAGTGCCCTGGGCCGACTAGCGGGGGGTCTGGGTACGCAGTATTTT

J: TRBJ1-1
D: -
V: TRBV25-1
size: -
CDR3: CASREDAEAFF
DNA: TGTGCCAGCAGGGAAGATGCTGAAGCTTTCTTT

J: TRBJ2-3
D: -
V: TRBV9
size: many
CDR3: CASSVMLTDTQYF
DNA: TGTGCCAGCAGCGTGATGCTCACAGATACGCAGTATTTT

J: TRBJ2-5
D: TRBD2
V: TRBV2
size: many
CDR3: CASSEGAGGPKETQYF
DNA: TGTGCCAGCAGTGAAGGAGCGGGAGGGCCGAAGGAGACCCAGTACTTC

J: TRBJ1-1
D: TRBD1
V: TRBV7-3
size: many
CDR3: CASSETGGSAFF
DNA: TGTGCCAGCAGCGAGACAGGGGGTTCAGCTTTCTTT

J: TRBJ2-5
D: TRBD2
V: TRBV27
size: few
CDR3: CASSPDFRLAGQETQYF
DNA: TGTGCCAGCAGCCCGGACTTCCGACTAGCGGGACAAGAGACCCAGTACTTC

J: TRBJ1-2
D: -
V: TRBV30
size: few
CDR3: CAWSVGRIGYGYTF
DNA: TGTGCCTGGAGTGTGGGCAGGATCGGCTATGGCTACACCTTC

J: TRBJ2-6
D: -
V: TRBV24-1
size: -
CDR3: CATSDLGQSSGANVLTF
DNA: TGTGCCACCAGTGATTTAGGACAGTCCTCTGGGGCCAACGTCCTGACTTTC

J: TRBJ2-1
D: TRBD2
V: TRBV11-1
size: -
CDR3: CASSPVKLAGGSYNEQFF
DNA: TGTGCCAGCAGCCCCGTCAAACTAGCGGGGGGGAGCTACAATGAGCAGTTCTTC

J: TRBJ1-2
D: -
V: TRBV4-1
size: many
CDR3: CASSQEPTNYGYTF
DNA: TGCGCCAGCAGCCAAGAGCCGACTAACTATGGCTACACCTTC

J: TRBJ2-5
D: -
V: TRBV10-3
size: -
CDR3: CATMDGSGETQYF
DNA: TGTGCCACGATGGATGGTAGCGGAGAGACCCAGTACTTC

J: TRBJ2-1
D: TRBD1
V: TRBV12-3/TRBV12-4
size: -
CDR3: CASRPRDRESYNEQFF
DNA: TGTGCCAGCAGGCCCCGGGACAGGGAATCTTACAATGAGCAGTTCTTC

J: TRBJ1-1
D: TRBD1
V: TRBV5-4
size: many
CDR3: CASSIRTGGSPEAFF
DNA: TGTGCCAGCAGCATCAGGACAGGGGGCTCTCCTGAAGCTTTCTTT

J: TRBJ2-7
D: -
V: TRBV6-5
size: -
CDR3: CASSYGRSGEQYF
DNA: TGTGCCAGCAGTTACGGCAGGTCCGGCGAGCAGTACTTC

J: TRBJ1-2
D: -
V: TRBV5-1
size: -
CDR3: CASSSRDPKDNYGYTF
DNA: TGCGCCAGCAGCTCCCGGGACCCAAAGGATAACTATGGCTACACCTTC

J: TRBJ2-5
D: TRBD2
V: TRBV10-3
size: -
CDR3: CASSYSPSGGSTPF
DNA: TGTGCCAGCAGTTACTCGCCTAGCGGGGGGTCGACGCCCTTC

J: TRBJ2-7
D: TRBD1
V: TRBV10-3
size: -
CDR3: CAISGGTGVVEQYF
DNA: TGTGCCATCAGTGGGGGGACAGGGGTGGTCGAGCAGTACTTC

J: TRBJ1-5
D: TRBD1
V: TRBV19
size: -
CDR3: CASSMDRGQPQHF
DNA: TGTGCCAGTAGTATGGACAGGGGCCAGCCCCAGCATTTT

J: TRBJ2-5
D: TRBD1
V: TRBV10-3
size: many
CDR3: CAISGGQQETQYF
DNA: TGTGCCATCAGTGGGGGACAGCAAGAGACCCAGTACTTC

J: TRBJ2-1
D: TRBD2
V: TRBV5-6
size: many
CDR3: CASRKRGRASNEQFF
DNA: TGTGCCAGCAGAAAACGGGGGAGGGCCTCCAATGAGCAGTTCTTC

J: TRBJ2-7
D: -
V: TRBV24-1
size: many
CDR3: CATSDSTTVTYEQYF
DNA: TGTGCCACCAGTGATTCAACGACAGTCACCTACGAGCAGTACTTC

J: TRBJ1-1
D: -
V: TRBV19
size: -
CDR3: CASSMGQGLGNTEAFF
DNA: TGTGCCAGTAGTATGGGGCAGGGGCTCGGGAACACTGAAGCTTTCTTT

J: TRBJ2-4
D: -
V: TRBV4-2
size: few
CDR3: CASSPGGGGKENIQYF
DNA: TGTGCCAGCAGTCCGGGGGGAGGGGGTAAGGAAAACATTCAGTACTTC

J: TRBJ2-1
D: TRBD2
V: TRBV12-3/TRBV12-4
size: many
CDR3: CASSFLAGAGNEQFF
DNA: TGTGCCAGCAGTTTCCTAGCGGGAGCAGGCAATGAGCAGTTCTTC

J: TRBJ2-3
D: TRBD1
V: TRBV6-1
size: -
CDR3: CASSETGGTDTQYF
DNA: TGTGCCAGCAGTGAGACAGGGGGCACAGATACGCAGTATTTT

J: TRBJ2-5
D: -
V: TRBV28
size: few
CDR3: CASSLVPQETQYF
DNA: TGTGCCAGCAGTTTAGTACCACAAGAGACCCAGTACTTC

J: TRBJ1-5
D: TRBD1
V: TRBV12-3/TRBV12-4
size: many
CDR3: CASSRTGGQPQHF
DNA: TGTGCCAGCAGTCGGACAGGCGGGCAGCCCCAGCATTTT

J: TRBJ1-3
D: -
V: TRBV29-1
size: many
CDR3: CSGKSGNTIYF
DNA: TGCAGCGGAAAGTCTGGAAACACCATATATTTT

J: TRBJ1-2
D: -
V: TRBV30
size: -
CDR3: CAWRRDRALNNYGYTF
DNA: TGTGCCTGGAGACGGGACCGAGCCCTAAATAACTATGGCTACACCTTC

J: TRBJ2-7
D: -
V: TRBV7-6
size: many
CDR3: CASSPDGQGPTREYF
DNA: TGTGCCAGCAGCCCCGATGGCCAGGGTCCTACGAGGGAGTACTTC

J: TRBJ2-1
D: -
V: TRBV15
size: once
CDR3: CATSREAEQFF
DNA: TGTGCCACCAGCAGAGAGGCTGAGCAGTTCTTC

J: TRBJ1-5
D: -
V: TRBV28
size: -
CDR3: CASSFLGQNNQPQHF
DNA: TGTGCCAGCAGTTTCCTCGGACAGAACAATCAGCCCCAGCATTTT

J: TRBJ2-1
D: -
V: TRBV7-3
size: many
CDR3: CASSLRADNEQFF
DNA: TGTGCCAGCAGCCTAAGAGCGGACAATGAGCAGTTCTTC

J: TRBJ2-2
D: -
V: TRBV11-2
size: -
CDR3: CASRYVANTGELFF
DNA: TGTGCCAGCAGATATGTCGCTAACACCGGGGAGCTGTTTTTT

J: TRBJ2-7
D: -
V: TRBV2
size: -
CDR3: CASSLSAGDSSEQYF
DNA: TGTGCCAGCAGCCTCTCGGCCGGGGATAGTTCCGAGCAGTACTTC

J: TRBJ2-7
D: TRBD2
V: TRBV20-1
size: once
CDR3: CSASEPSGIYEQYF
DNA: TGCAGTGCTAGTGAGCCGAGCGGGATCTACGAGCAGTACTTC

J: TRBJ2-7
D: -
V: TRBV12-3/TRBV12-4
size: many
CDR3: CASSSQAGYYEQYF
DNA: TGTGCCAGCAGCTCCCAGGCAGGGTATTACGAGCAGTACTTC

J: TRBJ2-7
D: TRBD2
V: TRBV5-8
size: many
CDR3: CASSLGTSGRGEQYF
DNA: TGTGCCAGCAGCCTCGGGACTAGCGGGAGAGGCGAGCAGTACTTC

J: TRBJ1-2
D: -
V: TRBV30
size: -
CDR3: CAWFRGRAGVDGYTF
DNA: TGTGCCTGGTTCCGTGGGAGGGCTGGGGTCGATGGCTACACCTTC

J: TRBJ2-7
D: TRBD2
V: TRBV4-1
size: -
CDR3: CASSFGLAGGRYLYEQYF
DNA: TGCGCCAGCAGCTTCGGACTAGCGGGGGGGCGGTACCTCTACGAGCAGTACTTC

J: TRBJ2-3
D: TRBD1
V: TRBV15
size: many
CDR3: CATSRDMGQDTQYF
DNA: TGTGCCACCAGCAGAGATATGGGACAGGATACGCAGTATTTT

J: TRBJ1-4
D: TRBD1
V: TRBV10-3
size: many
CDR3: CAISESSGGGEKLFF
DNA: TGTGCCATCAGTGAATCCTCAGGGGGCGGTGAAAAACTGTTTTTT

J: TRBJ2-7
D: -
V: TRBV6-2/TRBV6-3
size: -
CDR3: CASSTNHEQYF
DNA: TGTGCCAGCAGTACCAATCACGAGCAGTACTTC

J: TRBJ2-5
D: -
V: TRBV5-1
size: -
CDR3: CASSFGGTGQETQYF
DNA: TGCGCCAGCAGCTTCGGGGGGACAGGCCAAGAGACCCAGTACTTC

J: TRBJ2-1
D: TRBD2
V: TRBV10-3
size: -
CDR3: CAISESTSVGDEQFF
DNA: TGTGCCATCAGTGAGTCAACTAGCGTAGGGGATGAGCAGTTCTTC

J: TRBJ2-7
D: -
V: TRBV28
size: few
CDR3: CASTRGGDRSEQYF
DNA: TGTGCCAGCACCCGGGGTGGGGATCGAAGCGAGCAGTACTTC

J: TRBJ2-1
D: TRBD2
V: TRBV6-1
size: many
CDR3: CASRVLAGANEQFF
DNA: TGTGCCAGCAGGGTGCTAGCGGGAGCAAATGAGCAGTTCTTC

J: TRBJ2-5
D: -
V: TRBV20-1
size: -
CDR3: CSARQAGGQETQYF
DNA: TGCAGTGCTAGGCAAGCGGGCGGCCAAGAGACCCAGTACTTC

J: TRBJ1-1
D: -
V: TRBV6-5
size: -
CDR3: CASSSLITGNTEAFF
DNA: TGTGCCAGCAGTTCCCTAATTACGGGGAACACTGAAGCTTTCTTT

J: TRBJ1-4
D: -
V: TRBV19
size: many
CDR3: CASSPGGNSAEKLFF
DNA: TGTGCCAGTAGTCCCGGAGGGAACAGCGCTGAAAAACTGTTTTTT

J: TRBJ2-7
D: -
V: TRBV4-1
size: many
CDR3: CASSLAGGSSSYEQYF
DNA: TGCGCCAGCAGCCTCGCCGGGGGATCCAGCTCCTACGAGCAGTACTTC

J: TRBJ2-5
D: TRBD2
V: TRBV10-3
size: -
CDR3: CAISDLGLAGGKETQYF
DNA: TGTGCCATCAGTGATTTGGGACTAGCGGGAGGGAAGGAGACCCAGTACTTC

J: TRBJ2-7
D: -
V: TRBV7-3
size: -
CDR3: CASSIGYSYEQYF
DNA: TGTGCCAGCAGCATCGGATACTCCTACGAGCAGTACTTC

J: TRBJ2-2
D: -
V: TRBV11-1
size: many
CDR3: CASSRAAALNTGELFF
DNA: TGTGCCAGCAGCCGGGCGGCGGCCCTGAACACCGGGGAGCTGTTTTTT

J: TRBJ2-5
D: TRBD2
V: TRBV18
size: few
CDR3: CASSPLAGGPSGETQYF
DNA: TGTGCCAGCTCACCTCTAGCGGGTGGGCCCTCCGGTGAGACCCAGTACTTC

J: TRBJ2-2
D: TRBD1
V: TRBV9
size: many
CDR3: CASSVVKGTGASNTGELFF
DNA: TGTGCCAGCAGCGTAGTAAAGGGGACAGGGGCATCGAACACCGGGGAGCTGTTTTTT